This T cell receptor beta chain was observed in a study of cytomegalovirus exposure and HLA in healthy donors. Both 60 Vbeta primers and 13 Jbeta primers went into the PCR. The table came from immunoSEQ multiplex PCR; TCRdb's copy has only in-frame clones and leaves some out. The sample yields around 130,000 clones, 75% to 90% seen once. V trimming: 5 bases; J trimming: 2 bases; junction bases outside the gene matches: 6. This CDR3 contains 16 residues. Germline CDR1 reads SEHNR; CDR2 reads FQNEAQ (reference sequence). Specimen: PBMCs. V is TRBV7-9 and J is TRBJ1-3; 10 positions match TRBD1. The TCR comes from a female donor in good health and CMV-seronegative. CDR3 protein: CASSQDGTGAGNTIYF. In DNA form, the CDR3 reads TGTGCCAGCAGCCAAGACGGGACAGGGGCTGGAAACACCATATATTTT.